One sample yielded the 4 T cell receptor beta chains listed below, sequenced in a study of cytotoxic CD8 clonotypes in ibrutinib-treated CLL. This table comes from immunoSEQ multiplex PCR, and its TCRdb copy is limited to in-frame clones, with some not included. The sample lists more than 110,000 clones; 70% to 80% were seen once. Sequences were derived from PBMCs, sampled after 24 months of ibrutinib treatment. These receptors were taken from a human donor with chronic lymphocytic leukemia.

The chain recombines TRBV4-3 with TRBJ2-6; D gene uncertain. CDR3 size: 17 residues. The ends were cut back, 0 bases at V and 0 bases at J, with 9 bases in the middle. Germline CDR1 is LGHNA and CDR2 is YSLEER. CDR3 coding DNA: TGCGCCAGCAGCCAAGACGCAAAAACCTCTGGGGCCAACGTCCTGACTTTC. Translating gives CASSQDAKTSGANVLTF.

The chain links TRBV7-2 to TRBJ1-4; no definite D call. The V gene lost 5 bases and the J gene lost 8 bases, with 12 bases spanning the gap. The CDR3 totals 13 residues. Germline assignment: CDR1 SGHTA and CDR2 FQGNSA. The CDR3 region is CASSPNPREKLFF. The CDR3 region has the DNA TGTGCCAGCAGCCCCAACCCCAGGGAAAAACTGTTTTTT.

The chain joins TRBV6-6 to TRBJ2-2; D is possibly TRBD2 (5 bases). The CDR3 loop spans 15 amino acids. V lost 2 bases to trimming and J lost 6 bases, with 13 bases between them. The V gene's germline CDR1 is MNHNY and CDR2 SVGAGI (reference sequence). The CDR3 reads CASSYPTRGPGELFF. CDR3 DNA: TGTGCCAGCAGTTACCCGACTCGGGGTCCCGGGGAGCTGTTTTTT.

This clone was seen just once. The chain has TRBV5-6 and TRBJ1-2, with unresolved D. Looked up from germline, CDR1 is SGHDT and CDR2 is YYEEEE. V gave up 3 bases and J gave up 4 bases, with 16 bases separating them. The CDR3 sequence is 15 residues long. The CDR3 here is CASSWPAGTGYGYTF. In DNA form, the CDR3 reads TGTGCCAGCAGCTGGCCCGCGGGTACCGGCTATGGCTACACCTTC.